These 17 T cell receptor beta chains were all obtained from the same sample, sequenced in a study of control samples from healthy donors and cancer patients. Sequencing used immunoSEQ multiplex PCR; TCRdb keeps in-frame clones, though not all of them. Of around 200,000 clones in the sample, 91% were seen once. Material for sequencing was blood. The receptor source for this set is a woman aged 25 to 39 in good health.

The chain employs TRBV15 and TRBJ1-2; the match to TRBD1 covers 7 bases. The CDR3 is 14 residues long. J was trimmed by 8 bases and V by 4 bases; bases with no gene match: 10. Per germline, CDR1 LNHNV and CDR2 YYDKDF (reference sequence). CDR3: CATSKGAGSGGYTF. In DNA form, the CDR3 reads TGTGCCACCAGCAAGGGGGCAGGGTCGGGAGGCTACACCTTC.

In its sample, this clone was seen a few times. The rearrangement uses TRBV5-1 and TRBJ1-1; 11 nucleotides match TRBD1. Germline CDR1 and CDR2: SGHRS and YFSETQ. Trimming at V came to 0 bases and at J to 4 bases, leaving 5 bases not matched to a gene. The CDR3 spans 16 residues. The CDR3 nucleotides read TGCGCCAGCAGCTTGGGGACAGGGGGCAGGAGCACTGAAGCTTTCTTT. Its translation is CASSLGTGGRSTEAFF.

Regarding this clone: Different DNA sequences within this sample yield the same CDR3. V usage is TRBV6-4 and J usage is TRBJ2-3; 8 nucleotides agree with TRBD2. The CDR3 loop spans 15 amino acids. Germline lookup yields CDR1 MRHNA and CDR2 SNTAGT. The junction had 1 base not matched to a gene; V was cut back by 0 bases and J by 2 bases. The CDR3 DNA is TGTGCCAGCAGTGACTCAGCGGGAGCCACAGATACGCAGTATTTT. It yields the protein CASSDSAGATDTQYF.

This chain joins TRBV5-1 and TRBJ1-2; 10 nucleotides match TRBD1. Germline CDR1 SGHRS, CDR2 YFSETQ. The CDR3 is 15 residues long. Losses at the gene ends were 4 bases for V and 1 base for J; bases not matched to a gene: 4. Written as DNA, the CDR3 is TGCGCCAGCAGCCCCGGGACAGGGGTTAACTATGGCTACACCTTC. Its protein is CASSPGTGVNYGYTF.

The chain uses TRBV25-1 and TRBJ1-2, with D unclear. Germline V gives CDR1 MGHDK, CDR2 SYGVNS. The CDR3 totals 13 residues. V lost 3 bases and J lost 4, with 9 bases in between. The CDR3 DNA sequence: TGTGCCAGCAGTGATAGGTGGAGCTATGGCTACACCTTC. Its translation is CASSDRWSYGYTF.

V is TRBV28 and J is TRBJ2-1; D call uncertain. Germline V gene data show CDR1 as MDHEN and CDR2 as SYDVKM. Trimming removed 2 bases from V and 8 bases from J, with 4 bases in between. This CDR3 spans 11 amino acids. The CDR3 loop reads CASSLADEQFF. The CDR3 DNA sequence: TGTGCCAGCAGTTTAGCCGATGAGCAGTTCTTC.

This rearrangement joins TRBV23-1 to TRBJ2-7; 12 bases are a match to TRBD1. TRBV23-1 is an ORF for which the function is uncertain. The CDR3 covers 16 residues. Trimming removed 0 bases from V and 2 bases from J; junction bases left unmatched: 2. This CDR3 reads CASSQSRDRGPYEQYF. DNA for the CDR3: TGCGCCAGCAGTCAATCTAGGGACAGGGGGCCCTACGAGCAGTACTTC.

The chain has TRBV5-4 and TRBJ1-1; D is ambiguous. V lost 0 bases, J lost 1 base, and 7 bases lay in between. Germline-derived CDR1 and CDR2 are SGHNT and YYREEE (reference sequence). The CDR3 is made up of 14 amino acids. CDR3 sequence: CASSLGSPNTEAFF. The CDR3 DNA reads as TGTGCCAGCAGCTTGGGGTCTCCGAACACTGAAGCTTTCTTT.

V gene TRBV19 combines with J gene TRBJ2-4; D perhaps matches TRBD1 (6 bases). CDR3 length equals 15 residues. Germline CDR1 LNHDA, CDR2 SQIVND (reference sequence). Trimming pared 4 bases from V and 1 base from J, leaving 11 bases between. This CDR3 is CASSTGVGAKNIQYF. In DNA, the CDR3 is TGTGCCAGTAGTACAGGGGTTGGGGCCAAAAACATTCAGTACTTC.

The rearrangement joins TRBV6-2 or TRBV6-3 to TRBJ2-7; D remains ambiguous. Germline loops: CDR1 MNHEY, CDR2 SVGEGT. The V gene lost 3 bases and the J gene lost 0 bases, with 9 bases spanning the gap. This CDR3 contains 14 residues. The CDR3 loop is CASSYRVSSYEQYF. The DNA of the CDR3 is TGTGCCAGCAGTTATCGGGTGAGCTCCTACGAGCAGTACTTC.

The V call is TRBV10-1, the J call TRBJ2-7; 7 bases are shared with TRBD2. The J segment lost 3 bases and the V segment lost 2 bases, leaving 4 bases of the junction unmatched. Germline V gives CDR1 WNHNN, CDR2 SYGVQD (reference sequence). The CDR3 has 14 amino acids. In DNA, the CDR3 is TGCGCCAGCAGTGAGAGCGGGACCCTCTACGAGCAGTACTTC. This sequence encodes CASSESGTLYEQYF.

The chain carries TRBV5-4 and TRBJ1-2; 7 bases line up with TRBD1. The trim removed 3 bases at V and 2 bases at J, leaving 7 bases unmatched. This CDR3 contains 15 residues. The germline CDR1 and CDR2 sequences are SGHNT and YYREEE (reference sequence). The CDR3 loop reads CASSSPTQGNYGYTF. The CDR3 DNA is TGTGCCAGCAGCTCGCCGACACAGGGGAACTATGGCTACACCTTC. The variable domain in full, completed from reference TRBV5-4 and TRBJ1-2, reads ETGVTQSPTHLIKTRGQQVTLRCSSQSGHNTVSWYQQALGQGPQFIFQYYREEENGRGNFPPRFSGLQFPNYSSELNVNALELDDSALYLCASSSPTQGNYGYTFGSGTRLTVV.

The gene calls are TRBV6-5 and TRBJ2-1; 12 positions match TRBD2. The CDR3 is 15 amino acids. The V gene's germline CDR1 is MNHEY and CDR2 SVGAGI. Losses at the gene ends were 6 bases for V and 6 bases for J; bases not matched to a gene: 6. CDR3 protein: CASRHPSGGANEQFF. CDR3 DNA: TGTGCCAGCAGGCACCCTAGCGGGGGGGCCAATGAGCAGTTCTTC.

The CDR3 DNA reads TGTGCCAGCAGCTCCAGGGGGTCCAACAATGAGCAGTTCTTC. Its protein product is CASSSRGSNNEQFF. The chain joins TRBV9 to TRBJ2-1; TRBD1 matches 7 bases. Germline lookup yields CDR1 SGDLS and CDR2 YYNGEE. The CDR3 totals 14 residues. V shed 4 bases and J 5 bases; nucleotides not matched to a gene: 6.

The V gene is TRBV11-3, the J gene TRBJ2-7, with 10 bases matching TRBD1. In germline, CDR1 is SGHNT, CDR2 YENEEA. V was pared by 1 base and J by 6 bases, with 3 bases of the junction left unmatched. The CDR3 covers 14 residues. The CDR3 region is CASSLGGQGSEQYF. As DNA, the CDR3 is TGTGCCAGCAGCTTAGGGGGACAGGGGAGCGAGCAGTACTTC.

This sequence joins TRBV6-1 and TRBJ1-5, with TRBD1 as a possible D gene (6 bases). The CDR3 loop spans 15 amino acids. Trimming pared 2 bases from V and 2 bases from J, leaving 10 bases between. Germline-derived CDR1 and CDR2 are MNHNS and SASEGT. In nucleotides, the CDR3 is TGTGCCAGCAGTGAACAGGGGAGGGGCAATCAGCCCCAGCATTTT. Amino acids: CASSEQGRGNQPQHF.

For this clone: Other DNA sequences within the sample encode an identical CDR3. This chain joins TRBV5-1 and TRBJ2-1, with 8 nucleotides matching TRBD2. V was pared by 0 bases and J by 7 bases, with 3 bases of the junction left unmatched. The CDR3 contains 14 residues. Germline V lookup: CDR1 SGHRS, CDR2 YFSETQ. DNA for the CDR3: TGCGCCAGCAGCTTGGCCTCGGGGGGGAATGAGCAGTTCTTC. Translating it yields CASSLASGGNEQFF.